The 22 T cell receptor beta chains given below trace back to one sample, sequenced in a study of T cell repertoires in aging, cancer and after chemotherapy. TRB rearrangements spanning V, D and J were amplified using mixed TRB-A/B primers. TCRdb reanalysed the multiplex PCR reads using MiXCR and keeps one entry per CDR3 protein. The sample lists roughly 1,500 distinct CDR3 sequences, around 38% seen once, with 10% to 14% in the top ten. TCR beta rearrangements were amplified from peripheral blood genomic DNA. The sample was blood. The receptors were gathered from a human donor with a solid tumor.

V gene TRBV20-1 combines with J gene TRBJ1-5, with D unresolved. The CDR3 totals 13 residues. V was clipped by 4 bases and J by 0 bases, with 7 bases between them. Germline assignment: CDR1 DFQATT and CDR2 SNEGSKA (reference sequence). The CDR3 DNA sequence: TGCAGTGCTACGCGGGGTAGCAATCAGCCCCAGCATTTT. It encodes CSATRGSNQPQHF.

This clonotype was observed a few times. CDR3 DNA sequence: TGTGCCAGCAGCTTAGGACAGAGGGGCGGTGGAGGCTACACCTTC. Its translation is CASSLGQRGGGGYTF. The rearrangement joins TRBV27 to TRBJ1-2, with TRBD1 as a possible D gene (6 bases). The CDR3 contains 15 residues. Germline values: CDR1 MNHEY, CDR2 SMNVEV (reference sequence). The germline V and J ends were trimmed by 6 bases and 8 bases, with 22 bases remaining between them.

This clonotype was seen a handful of times. The chain recombines TRBV19 with TRBJ2-5; 9 bases line up with TRBD2. Germline trimming cut 5 bases from V and 9 bases from J; bases unmatched to any gene: 16. This CDR3 is built from 16 residues. Germline V gene sequence: CDR1 LNHDA, CDR2 SQIVND (reference sequence). Here the CDR3 DNA reads TGTGCCAGTAGTCCACAAACGACTAGCGGTGTTAGGGCCCAGTACTTC. Translation gives CASSPQTTSGVRAQYF.

This clonotype turned up a few times. V and J are TRBV6-2 or TRBV6-3 and TRBJ1-2; D call uncertain. V lost 7 bases to trimming and J lost 2 bases, with 14 bases between them. Germline lookup yields CDR1 MNHEY and CDR2 SVGEGT. This CDR3 contains 14 residues. CDR3 sequence (DNA): TGTGCCAGCACTTCTGTAGGGAAGAACTATGGCTACACCTTC. This encodes CASTSVGKNYGYTF.

This chain joins TRBV6-5 and TRBJ2-3; 8 nucleotides match TRBD2. The V gene's germline CDR1 is MNHEY and CDR2 SVGAGI. The CDR3 runs 15 residues. Losses at the gene ends were 4 bases for V and 3 bases for J; bases not matched to a gene: 6. This chain's CDR3 is CASSSVAGLTDTQYF. DNA of the CDR3: TGTGCCAGCAGTTCCGTAGCGGGATTAACAGATACGCAGTATTTT.

Remarks on this clonotype: The junction differs from germline at one of its ends, possibly a read error. V and J are TRBV5-1 and TRBJ1-5, with unresolved D. The CDR3 spans 15 residues. Looked up from germline, CDR1 is SGHRS and CDR2 is YFSETQ. Written as DNA, the CDR3 is TGTGCCAGCAGCTTGGGAGGACTTAGCAATCAGCCCCAGCATTTT. It translates to CASSLGGLSNQPQHF.

This clonotype showed up just a few times. This rearrangement joins TRBV5-4 to TRBJ2-2; 9 nucleotides match TRBD1. The V and J ends lost 4 bases and 4 bases, in that order; junction bases with no gene match: 5. Germline CDR1 SGHNT, CDR2 YYREEE (reference sequence). The CDR3 runs 15 residues. The CDR3: CASSRQGVGTGELFF. The CDR3 DNA sequence: TGTGCCAGCAGCCGACAGGGGGTGGGCACCGGGGAGCTGTTTTTT.

This clonotype was picked up one time. The chain recombines TRBV7-2 with TRBJ2-5; 14 positions agree with TRBD2. CDR1 and CDR2 (germline): SGHTA, FQGNSA. The CDR3 has 16 amino acids. The V and J ends lost 5 bases and 3 bases, in that order; junction bases with no gene match: 5. In nucleotides, the CDR3 is TGTGCCAGCAGCCAGGGGACTAGCGGGGGTGAAGAGACCCAGTACTTC. Encoded protein: CASSQGTSGGEETQYF.

This clonotype was seen only once. Given a much more abundant clone one base away, this may be a read error. The CDR3 bases are TGTGCCAGCAATTTATCAAGGGGCCACATCTTAACCCTTGGCTACACCTTC. This codes for CASNLSRGHILTLGYTF. This chain links TRBV6-5 with TRBJ1-2; D is possibly TRBD1 (5 bases). Germline values: CDR1 MNHEY, CDR2 SVGAGI. CDR3 length: 17 amino acids. The germline V and J ends were trimmed by 7 bases and 7 bases, with 28 bases remaining between them.

There are a few counts of this clonotype. The V gene is TRBV20-1, the J gene TRBJ2-7; a weak D match, TRBD1 (6 bases). Trimming pared 3 bases from V and 0 bases from J, leaving 15 bases between. The V gene's germline CDR1 is DFQATT and CDR2 SNEGSKA (reference sequence). The CDR3 has 15 residues. The CDR3: CSARSRDKSSYEQYF. The CDR3 DNA reads TGCAGTGCTAGGTCTCGGGACAAAAGCTCCTACGAGCAGTACTTC.

This chain joins TRBV12-3 or TRBV12-4 and TRBJ2-1; 9 nucleotides agree with TRBD2. The CDR3 totals 15 residues. J was trimmed by 2 bases and V by 5 bases; bases with no gene match: 4. CDR3 region: CASSATSGPYNEQFF. Here the CDR3 DNA reads TGTGCCAGCAGTGCGACTAGCGGTCCCTACAATGAGCAGTTCTTC.

The CDR3 sequence is CAWSAQDTEAFF. The CDR3 DNA reads TGTGCCTGGTCAGCCCAGGACACTGAAGCTTTCTTT. J is TRBJ1-1 and V is TRBV30; D unclear. The CDR3 loop spans 12 amino acids. Trimming pared 5 bases from V and 3 bases from J, leaving 10 bases between. In germline, CDR1 is GTSNPN, CDR2 SVGIG (reference sequence).

The chain is built from TRBV6-4 and TRBJ2-6; D gene uncertain. CDR3 size: 14 residues. Germline CDR1 reads MRHNA; CDR2 reads SNTAGT. V was clipped by 4 bases and J by 0 bases, with 4 bases between them. The CDR3 reads CASSGGSGANVLTF. CDR3 DNA sequence: TGTGCCAGCAGTGGAGGCTCTGGGGCCAACGTCCTGACTTTC.

This clonotype was recorded a few times. The gene calls are TRBV27 and TRBJ2-1; 7 nucleotides line up with TRBD1. Germline loops: CDR1 MNHEY, CDR2 SMNVEV (reference sequence). CDR3 size: 18 residues. V dropped 3 bases and J dropped 5; count of bases not matched to a gene: 16. CDR3 nucleotides: TGTGCCAGCAGTTTCCTTACGACAGGGCTAAAGACCCACAATGAGCAGTTCTTC. Its translation is CASSFLTTGLKTHNEQFF.

This clonotype ranks as large. V gene TRBV5-6 combines with J gene TRBJ1-6; D is possibly TRBD1 (6 bases). With 4 bases removed from V and 10 bases from J, the gap between germline ends came to 18 bases. In germline, CDR1 is SGHDT, CDR2 YYEEEE. The CDR3 is 15 residues long. CDR3 sequence: CASSNGWSGASPLHF. The CDR3 nucleotides are TGTGCCAGCAGCAATGGCTGGTCAGGGGCGTCACCCCTCCACTTT.

The chain has TRBV12-3 or TRBV12-4 and TRBJ2-7; tentatively, D is TRBD1 (7 bases). The germline V and J ends were trimmed by 0 bases and 4 bases, with 34 bases remaining between them. The CDR3 runs 22 residues. The chain's CDR3 is CASSLAQGGFGTGLGHLYEQYF. The CDR3 coding sequence is TGTGCCAGCAGTTTAGCGCAGGGGGGATTCGGAACGGGATTGGGACACTTATACGAGCAGTACTTC.

In its sample, this clonotype was seen a few times. The chain joins TRBV20-1 to TRBJ1-2; D perhaps matches TRBD1 (5 bases). This CDR3 is 15 amino acids long. From germline, CDR1 is DFQATT and CDR2 SNEGSKA (reference sequence). V lost 3 bases and J 5 bases, leaving 19 bases between the germline ends. The CDR3 sequence is CSASRDGRVDYGYTF. The CDR3 nucleotides are TGCAGTGCTAGTCGGGACGGACGTGTAGATTATGGCTACACCTTC.

V gene TRBV5-4 combines with J gene TRBJ2-7; 10 bases align to TRBD2. Germline assignment: CDR1 SGHNT and CDR2 YYREEE (reference sequence). This CDR3 comprises 15 residues. The junction had 6 bases not matched to a gene; V was cut back by 4 bases and J by 2 bases. The CDR3 sequence: CASSHGTSAAYEQYF. In nucleotides, the CDR3 is TGTGCCAGCAGCCACGGGACTAGCGCAGCCTACGAGCAGTACTTC.

The rearrangement uses TRBV5-1 and TRBJ2-1, with 9 bases that match TRBD2. Unmatched junction bases numbered 2, after V lost 0 bases and J lost 1 base. Germline V gene sequence: CDR1 SGHRS, CDR2 YFSETQ. The CDR3 loop spans 16 amino acids. The CDR3 loop reads CASSLVAGVSYNEQFF. In DNA, the CDR3 is TGCGCCAGCAGCTTGGTAGCGGGAGTTTCCTACAATGAGCAGTTCTTC.

V is TRBV20-1 and J is TRBJ2-4; TRBD2 aligns across 7 bases. With 6 bases clipped from V and 0 bases from J, the junction kept 11 bases outside the gene matches. The CDR3 totals 16 residues. Germline CDR1 and CDR2: DFQATT and SNEGSKA (reference sequence). The CDR3 loop reads CSAKGLADLAKNIQYF. The CDR3 coding sequence is TGCAGTGCCAAGGGGCTAGCGGACCTAGCCAAAAACATTCAGTACTTC.

This chain connects TRBV7-3 to TRBJ2-1, with 15 bases fitting TRBD2. V was pared by 5 bases and J by 7 bases, with 6 bases of the junction left unmatched. Germline CDR1 reads SGHTA; CDR2 reads FQGTGA. The CDR3 has 16 residues. DNA for the CDR3: TGTGCCAGCAGCACGGGACTAGCGGGAGGCAGAAATGAGCAGTTCTTC. Protein: CASSTGLAGGRNEQFF.

This chain connects TRBV19 to TRBJ1-2, with no clear D. V dropped 5 bases and J dropped 0 bases, with 7 bases sitting between them. Germline CDR1 is LNHDA and CDR2 is SQIVND (reference sequence). The CDR3 has 13 residues. CDR3 sequence: CASSSTANYGYTF. The CDR3 DNA reads TGTGCCAGTAGTTCCACAGCTAACTATGGCTACACCTTC.